This TCR beta chain was identified in a study of cytomegalovirus exposure and HLA in healthy donors. Overall study results and limits: The classifier was said to identify cytomegalovirus status with high specificity and sensitivity.

It was with 60 Vbeta and 13 Jbeta primers that the PCR ran. Produced via immunoSEQ multiplex PCR; TCRdb's table is partial and in-frame only. Here the sample spans 200,000 or so clones, about 88% being singletons. CDR1 and CDR2 (germline): MGHRA, YSYEKL. The junction had 13 bases not matched to a gene; V was cut back by 3 bases and J by 7 bases. This CDR3 is 16 amino acids long. In the case of this clone: Antigen specificity is unknown.

This clonotype was sampled from a girl under three years old in good health and CMV-seronegative. The chain combines TRBV4-1 with TRBJ2-7; the match to TRBD2 covers 9 bases. Sequenced: PBMCs. CDR3 nucleotides: TGCGCCAGCAGCCACGAAGGGGCGGGAGGGGTCTTTGAGCAGTACTTC. It yields the protein CASSHEGAGGVFEQYF.